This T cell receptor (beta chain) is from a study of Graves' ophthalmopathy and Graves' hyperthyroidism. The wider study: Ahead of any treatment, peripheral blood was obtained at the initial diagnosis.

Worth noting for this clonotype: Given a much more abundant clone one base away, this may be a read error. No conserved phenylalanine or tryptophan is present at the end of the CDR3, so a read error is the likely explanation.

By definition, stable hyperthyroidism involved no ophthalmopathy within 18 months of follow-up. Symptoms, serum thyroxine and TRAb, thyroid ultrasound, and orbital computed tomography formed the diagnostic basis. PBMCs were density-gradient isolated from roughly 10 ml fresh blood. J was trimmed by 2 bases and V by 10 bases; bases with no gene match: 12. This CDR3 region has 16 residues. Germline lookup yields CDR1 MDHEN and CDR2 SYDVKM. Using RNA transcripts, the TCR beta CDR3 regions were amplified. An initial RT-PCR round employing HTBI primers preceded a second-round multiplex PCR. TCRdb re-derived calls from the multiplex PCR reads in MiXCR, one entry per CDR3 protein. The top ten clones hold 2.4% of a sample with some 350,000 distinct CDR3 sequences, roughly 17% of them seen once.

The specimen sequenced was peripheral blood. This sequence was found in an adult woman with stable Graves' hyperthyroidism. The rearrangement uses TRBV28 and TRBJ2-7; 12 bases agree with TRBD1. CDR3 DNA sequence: TGTGCCAACCTAGGGACAGGGGGCAAGGCGCCCTACGAGCAGTACTTA. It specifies CANLGTGGKAPYEQYL.